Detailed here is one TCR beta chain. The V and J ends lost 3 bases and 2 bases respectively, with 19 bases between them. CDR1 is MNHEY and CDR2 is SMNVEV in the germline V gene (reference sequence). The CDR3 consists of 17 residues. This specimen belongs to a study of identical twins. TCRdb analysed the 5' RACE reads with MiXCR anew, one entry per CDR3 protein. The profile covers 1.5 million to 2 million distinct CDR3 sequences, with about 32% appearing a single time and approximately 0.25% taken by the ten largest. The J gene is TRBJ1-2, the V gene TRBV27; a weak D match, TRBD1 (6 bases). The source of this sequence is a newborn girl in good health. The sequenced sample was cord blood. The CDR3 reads CASSFFGSGRGNYGYTF. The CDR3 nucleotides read TGTGCCAGCAGTTTCTTCGGGTCGGGCAGGGGCAACTATGGCTACACCTTC.